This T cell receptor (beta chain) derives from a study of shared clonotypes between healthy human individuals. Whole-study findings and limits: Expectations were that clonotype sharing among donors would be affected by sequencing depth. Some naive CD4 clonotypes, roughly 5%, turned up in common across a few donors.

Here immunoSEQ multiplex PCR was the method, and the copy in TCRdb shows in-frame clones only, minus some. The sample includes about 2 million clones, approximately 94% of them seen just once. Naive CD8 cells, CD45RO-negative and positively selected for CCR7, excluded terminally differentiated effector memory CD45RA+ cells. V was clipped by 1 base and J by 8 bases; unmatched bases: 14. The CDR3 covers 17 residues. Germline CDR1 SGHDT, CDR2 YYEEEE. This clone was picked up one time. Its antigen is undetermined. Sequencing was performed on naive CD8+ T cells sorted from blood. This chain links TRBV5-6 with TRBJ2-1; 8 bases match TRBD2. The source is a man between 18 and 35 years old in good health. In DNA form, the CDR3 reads TGTGCCAGCAGCTTGATGCCCTTGGCGGGGGGTTGGTATGAGCAGTTCTTC. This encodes CASSLMPLAGGWYEQFF.